Shown below are 11 T cell receptor beta chains from a single sample sequenced in a study of regulatory T cells in long-lasting Graves disease. The TCR beta library used iRepertoire HTBI primers with Arm-PCR amplification of CDR3. TCRdb independently ran MiXCR on the multiplex PCR reads; one entry per CDR3 protein. Of about 290,000 distinct CDR3 sequences detected, roughly 21% appear once; the ten largest clones hold around three fifths. As to time point: persistent/refractory GD, antithyroid drugs over 5 years with positive TRAb. Scientists built the TCR library using RNA that was extracted from PBMCs. This specimen consisted of peripheral blood mononuclear cells (PBMCs), obtained when the disease was refractory, from a patient treated with antithyroid drugs. These receptors all come from a female donor with Graves disease.

The rearrangement joins TRBV28 to TRBJ1-6; 9 positions agree with TRBD1. Germline CDR1 and CDR2: MDHEN and SYDVKM. This CDR3 contains 15 residues. V lost 6 bases, J lost 11 bases, and 11 bases stayed unmatched. CDR3 DNA sequence: TGTGCCAGCAGACACACCGGGACAGGGAGACCACCCCTCCACTTT. Its translation: CASRHTGTGRPPLHF.

This clonotype was observed many times. The V call is TRBV7-2, the J call TRBJ2-6; D is possibly TRBD1 (6 bases). The CDR3 is made up of 16 amino acids. Per the germline V gene, CDR1 is SGHTA and CDR2 is FQGNSA. V dropped 1 base and J dropped 4 bases, with 11 bases sitting between them. This CDR3 is CASSLEAGVGANVLTF. CDR3 sequence (DNA): TGTGCCAGCAGCTTAGAGGCAGGGGTCGGGGCCAACGTCCTGACTTTC.

Of note for this clonotype: An end of the junction differs from the germline gene, which may be a read error. The chain has TRBV7-9 and TRBJ2-1; D is possibly TRBD1 or TRBD2 (5 bases each). Germline V gene data show CDR1 as SEHNR and CDR2 as FQNEAQ (reference sequence). There are 15 residues in the CDR3. The CDR3 DNA is TGCGCCAGCAGCTTGGTGGTCCAACGGGGCAATGGGCAGTTCTTC. Its protein product is CASSLVVQRGNGQFF.

This clonotype was seen ten or more times. The CDR3 spells CSAREGGRGGRFEETQYF. The CDR3 coding sequence is TGCAGTGCTAGAGAAGGGGGAAGGGGTGGTAGGTTCGAGGAGACCCAGTACTTC. The chain links TRBV20-1 to TRBJ2-5, with a possible D match to TRBD1 (6 bases). Germline V CDR1 and CDR2: DFQATT, SNEGSKA (reference sequence). The ends were cut back, 0 bases at V and 5 bases at J, with 25 bases in the middle. There are 18 residues in the CDR3.

In this sample, this clonotype turned up many times. J is TRBJ2-4 and V is TRBV10-3, with 10 positions matching TRBD2. Germline assignment: CDR1 ENHRY and CDR2 SYGVKD. This CDR3 is built from 17 residues. Trimming cost V 3 bases and J 7 bases; bases outside gene matches: 12. CDR3 residues: CAISDTRSSSGSNIQYF. For the CDR3, the DNA is TGTGCCATCAGTGACACAAGAAGTTCTAGCGGGAGTAACATTCAGTACTTC.

Many counts were recorded for this clonotype. J is TRBJ2-7 and V is TRBV5-1, with TRBD2 matching over 13 bases. The germline V gene encodes CDR1 SGHRS and CDR2 YFSETQ. This CDR3 comprises 14 residues. The V gene end was trimmed by 4 bases and the J gene end by 5 bases; junction bases not matched to a gene: 3. The CDR3 loop is CASSGLAGENEQYF. The CDR3 coding sequence is TGCGCCAGCAGCGGACTAGCGGGAGAGAACGAGCAGTACTTC.

This clonotype was found a few times. The chain employs TRBV27 and TRBJ2-7; TRBD1 agrees at 10 bases. From germline, CDR1 is MNHEY and CDR2 SMNVEV (reference sequence). The CDR3 length is 14 residues. Trimming took 3 bases from V and 6 from J; bases not matched to a gene: 5. The CDR3 bases are TGTGCCAGCAGTTTCCTCCGGGACAGGGGCGAGCAGTACTTC. This gives the protein CASSFLRDRGEQYF.

This clonotype was recorded many times. In DNA form, the CDR3 reads TGTGCCAGCAGCCCCGGTAGCGAGACCCAGTACTTC. This gives the protein CASSPGSETQYF. The V gene is TRBV7-2, the J gene TRBJ2-5; D unclear. V was cut by 5 bases and J by 5 bases, with 9 bases left in between. Germline CDR1 and CDR2: SGHTA and FQGNSA. The CDR3 consists of 12 residues.

The sample holds many counts of this clonotype. This chain joins TRBV28 and TRBJ2-2, with D tentatively TRBD1 or TRBD2 (5 bases each). CDR3 length: 16 residues. V lost 3 bases, J lost 5 bases, and 16 bases lay in between. Germline CDR1 is MDHEN and CDR2 is SYDVKM. The CDR3 here is CASSFEGSIRTGELFF. The CDR3 DNA sequence: TGTGCCAGCAGTTTCGAGGGGTCTATAAGGACCGGGGAGCTGTTTTTT.

This clonotype has just one count. The chain employs TRBV6-1 and TRBJ1-2; the match to TRBD1 covers 7 bases. Germline CDR1 MNHNS, CDR2 SASEGT. The CDR3 length is 14 residues. V was clipped by 7 bases and J by 8 bases; unmatched bases: 13. Here the CDR3 DNA reads TGTGCCAGCACTTTTGGGGCAGGGGGGGGAGGCTACACCTTC. Its protein is CASTFGAGGGGYTF.

Many counts were recorded for this clonotype. The germline gene is not matched at one end of the junction; a read error may be the cause. V usage is TRBV7-2 and J usage is TRBJ1-2; D is possibly TRBD1 (6 bases). The CDR3 is 12 amino acids. Germline V gene lookup returns CDR1 SGHTA and CDR2 FQGNSA. This chain's CDR3 is CASSLGDRREQF. The CDR3 bases are TGTGCCAGCAGCTTAGGTGACAGGCGAGAGCAATTC.